These 5 T cell receptor beta chains came from one sample sequenced in a study of T cells in Graves' hyperthyroidism and ophthalmopathy. TCR beta CDR3 region amplification was performed from RNA transcripts. The HTBI primer set was used in a first-round RT-PCR of the TCR CDR3. Each CDR3 protein is one row after TCRdb ran MiXCR on the multiplex PCR reads. There are hundreds of thousands of distinct CDR3 sequences in the sample; 14% to 15% occur only once, and 13% lies in the top ten. The specimen sequenced was blood. The receptors were gathered from a man in his late teens or twenties with Graves' ophthalmopathy.

This clonotype was detected ten times or more. In nucleotides, the CDR3 is TGTGCCAGCAGCGGGTGGGGCACAGATACGCAGTATTTT. It encodes CASSGWGTDTQYF. The chain couples TRBV7-9 to TRBJ2-3; no clear D gene. This CDR3 is 13 amino acids long. V was pared by 5 bases and J by 1 base, with 7 bases between. Germline assignment: CDR1 SEHNR and CDR2 FQNEAQ (reference sequence).

This clonotype was seen many times. This chain links TRBV3-1 with TRBJ2-3; 9 nucleotides align to TRBD2. Trimming cost V 0 bases and J 1 base; bases outside gene matches: 8. The CDR3 spans 18 residues. Germline CDR1 LGHDT, CDR2 YNNKEL (reference sequence). CDR3 in DNA: TGTGCCAGCAGCCAAGATAGACCTAGCGGGAAAGGCACAGATACGCAGTATTTT. The encoded protein is CASSQDRPSGKGTDTQYF.

Details on this clonotype: This may arise from a read error, as a much more abundant clone is one base away. The CDR3, as DNA: TGTGCCAGCAGCTCTAGCGGGGGGGACACCGGGGAGCCGTTTTTT. Its translation: CASSSSGGDTGEPFF. The chain employs TRBV7-9 and TRBJ2-2; 12 bases fit TRBD2. Germline V gives CDR1 SEHNR, CDR2 FQNEAQ (reference sequence). The length of the CDR3 is 15 residues.

This clonotype turned up a few times. The rearrangement uses TRBV3-1 and TRBJ2-1; perhaps D is TRBD1 or TRBD2 (5 bases each). The CDR3 has 16 residues. V lost 5 bases to trimming and J lost 2 bases, with 16 bases between them. In germline, CDR1 is LGHDT, CDR2 YNNKEL (reference sequence). CDR3 sequence: CASSSTSRGTYNEQFF. CDR3 in DNA: TGTGCCAGCAGCTCAACTAGTAGGGGTACCTACAATGAGCAGTTCTTC.

The CDR3 loop is CASSLSPSGSTDTQYF. As DNA, the CDR3 is TGCGCCAGCAGCTTGAGTCCTAGCGGGAGTACAGATACGCAGTATTTT. J is TRBJ2-3 and V is TRBV5-1, with 10 bases lining up with TRBD2. Germline CDR1 SGHRS, CDR2 YFSETQ. V was pared by 1 base and J by 3 bases, with 5 bases of the junction left unmatched. This CDR3 has 16 residues.